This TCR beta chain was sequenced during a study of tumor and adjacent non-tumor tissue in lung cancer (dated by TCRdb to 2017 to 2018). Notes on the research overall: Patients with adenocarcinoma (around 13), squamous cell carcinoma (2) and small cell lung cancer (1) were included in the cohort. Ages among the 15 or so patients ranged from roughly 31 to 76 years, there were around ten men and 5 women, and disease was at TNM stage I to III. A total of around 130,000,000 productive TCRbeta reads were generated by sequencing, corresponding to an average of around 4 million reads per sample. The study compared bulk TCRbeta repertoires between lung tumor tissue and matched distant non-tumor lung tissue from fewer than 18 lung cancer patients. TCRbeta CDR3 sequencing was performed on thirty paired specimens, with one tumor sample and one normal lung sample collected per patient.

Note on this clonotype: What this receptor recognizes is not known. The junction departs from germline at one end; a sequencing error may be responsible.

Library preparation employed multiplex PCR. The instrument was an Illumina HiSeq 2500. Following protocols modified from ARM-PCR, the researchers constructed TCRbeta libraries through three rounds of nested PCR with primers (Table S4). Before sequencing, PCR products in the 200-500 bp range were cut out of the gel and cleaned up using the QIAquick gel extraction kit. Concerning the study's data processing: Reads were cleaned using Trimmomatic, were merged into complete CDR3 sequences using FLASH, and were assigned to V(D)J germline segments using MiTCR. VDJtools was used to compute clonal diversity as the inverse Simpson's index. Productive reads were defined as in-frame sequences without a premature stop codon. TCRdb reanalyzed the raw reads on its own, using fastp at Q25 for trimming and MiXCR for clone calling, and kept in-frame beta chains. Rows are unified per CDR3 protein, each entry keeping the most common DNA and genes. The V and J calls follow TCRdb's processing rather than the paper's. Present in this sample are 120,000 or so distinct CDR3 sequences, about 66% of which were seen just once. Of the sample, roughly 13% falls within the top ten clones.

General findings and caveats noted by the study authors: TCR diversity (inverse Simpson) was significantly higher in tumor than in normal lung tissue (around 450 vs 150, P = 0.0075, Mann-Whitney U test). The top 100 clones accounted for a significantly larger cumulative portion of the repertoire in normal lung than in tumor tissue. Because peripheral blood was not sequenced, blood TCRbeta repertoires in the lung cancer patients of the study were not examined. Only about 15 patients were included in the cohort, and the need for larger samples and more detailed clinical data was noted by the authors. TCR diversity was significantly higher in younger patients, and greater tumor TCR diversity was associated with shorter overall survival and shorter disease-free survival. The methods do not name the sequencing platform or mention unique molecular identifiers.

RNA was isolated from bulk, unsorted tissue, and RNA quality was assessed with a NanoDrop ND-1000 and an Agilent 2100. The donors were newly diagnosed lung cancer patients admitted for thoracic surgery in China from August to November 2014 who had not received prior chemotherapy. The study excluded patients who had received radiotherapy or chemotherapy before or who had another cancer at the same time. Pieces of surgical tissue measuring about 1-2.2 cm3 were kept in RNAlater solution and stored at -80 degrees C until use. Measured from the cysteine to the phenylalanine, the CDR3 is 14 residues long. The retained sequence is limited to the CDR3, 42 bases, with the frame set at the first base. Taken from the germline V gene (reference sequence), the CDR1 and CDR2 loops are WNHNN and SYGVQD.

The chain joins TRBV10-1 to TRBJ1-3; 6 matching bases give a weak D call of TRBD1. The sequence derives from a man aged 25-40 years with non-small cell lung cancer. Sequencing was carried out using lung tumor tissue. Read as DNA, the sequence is TGCACCAGCAGTGAGGGACAAGCTGGAAACACCATATATTTT. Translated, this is CTSSEGQAGNTIYF.